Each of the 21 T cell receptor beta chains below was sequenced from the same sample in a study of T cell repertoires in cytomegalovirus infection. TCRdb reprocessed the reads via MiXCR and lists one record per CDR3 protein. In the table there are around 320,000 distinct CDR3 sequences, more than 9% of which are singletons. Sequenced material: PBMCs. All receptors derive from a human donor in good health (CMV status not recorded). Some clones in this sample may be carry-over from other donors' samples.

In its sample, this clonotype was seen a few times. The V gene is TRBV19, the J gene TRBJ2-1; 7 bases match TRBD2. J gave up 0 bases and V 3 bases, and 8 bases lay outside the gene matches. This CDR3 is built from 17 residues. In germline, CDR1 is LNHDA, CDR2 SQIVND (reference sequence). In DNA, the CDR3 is TGTGCCAGTAGTATCCCTAGCGGATCAAGCTCCTACAATGAGCAGTTCTTC. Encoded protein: CASSIPSGSSSYNEQFF.

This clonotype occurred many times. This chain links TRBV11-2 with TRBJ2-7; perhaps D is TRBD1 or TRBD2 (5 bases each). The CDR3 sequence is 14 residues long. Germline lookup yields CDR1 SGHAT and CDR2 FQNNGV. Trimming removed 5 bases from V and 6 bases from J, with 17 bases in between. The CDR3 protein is CASSPGTFVGEQYF. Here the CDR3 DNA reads TGTGCCAGCAGCCCGGGGACCTTTGTTGGCGAGCAGTACTTC.

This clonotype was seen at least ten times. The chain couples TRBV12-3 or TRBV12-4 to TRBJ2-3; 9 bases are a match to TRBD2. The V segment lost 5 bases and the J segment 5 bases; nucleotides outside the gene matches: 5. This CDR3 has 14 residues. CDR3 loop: CASSLTSGLDTQYF. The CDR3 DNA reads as TGTGCCAGCAGTCTGACTAGCGGATTAGATACGCAGTATTTT.

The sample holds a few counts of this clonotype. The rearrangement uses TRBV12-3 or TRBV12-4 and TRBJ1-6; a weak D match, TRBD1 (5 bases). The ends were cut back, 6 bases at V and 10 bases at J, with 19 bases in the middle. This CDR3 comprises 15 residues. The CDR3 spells CASSEQAPIGSPLHF. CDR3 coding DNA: TGTGCCAGCAGCGAACAGGCCCCGATAGGGTCACCCCTCCACTTT.

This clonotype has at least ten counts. CDR3 DNA: TGTGCCAGCAGCCCCCGACCACTAGACCCTAGCAATCAGCCCCAGCATTTT. Translated, it gives CASSPRPLDPSNQPQHF. The chain combines TRBV7-2 with TRBJ1-5, with D unresolved. V was pared by 5 bases and J by 0 bases, with 17 bases between. CDR3 length: 17 residues. Per the germline V gene, CDR1 is SGHTA and CDR2 is FQGNSA.

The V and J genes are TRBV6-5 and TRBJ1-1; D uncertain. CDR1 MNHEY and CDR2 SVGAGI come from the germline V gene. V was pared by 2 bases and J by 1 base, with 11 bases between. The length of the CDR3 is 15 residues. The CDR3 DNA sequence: TGTGCCAGCAGTTACGAACGACGGAAGAACACTGAAGCTTTCTTT. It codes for CASSYERRKNTEAFF.

Here the CDR3 DNA reads TGTGCCAGCAGTTTGCGGCGGGATCTGAATGAGCAGTTCTTC. Protein product: CASSLRRDLNEQFF. The chain couples TRBV28 to TRBJ2-1; a possible D gene is TRBD2 (6 bases). Trimming took off 3 bases at V and 7 bases at J, with 13 bases between the two ends. The CDR3 is made up of 14 amino acids. Per germline, CDR1 MDHEN and CDR2 SYDVKM.

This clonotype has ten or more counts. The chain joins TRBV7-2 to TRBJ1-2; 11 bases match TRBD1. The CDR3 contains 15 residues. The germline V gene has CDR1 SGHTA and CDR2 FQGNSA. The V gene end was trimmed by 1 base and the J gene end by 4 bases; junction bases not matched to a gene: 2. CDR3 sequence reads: CASSLGTGGSYGYTF. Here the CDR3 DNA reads TGTGCCAGCAGCTTAGGGACAGGGGGCTCCTATGGCTACACCTTC.

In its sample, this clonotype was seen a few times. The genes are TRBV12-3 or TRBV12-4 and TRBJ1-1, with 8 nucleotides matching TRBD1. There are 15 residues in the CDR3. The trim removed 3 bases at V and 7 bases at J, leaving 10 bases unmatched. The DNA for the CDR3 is TGTGCCAGCAGTTTCTTTGGGACAGGCGATAATGAAGCTTTCTTT. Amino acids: CASSFFGTGDNEAFF.

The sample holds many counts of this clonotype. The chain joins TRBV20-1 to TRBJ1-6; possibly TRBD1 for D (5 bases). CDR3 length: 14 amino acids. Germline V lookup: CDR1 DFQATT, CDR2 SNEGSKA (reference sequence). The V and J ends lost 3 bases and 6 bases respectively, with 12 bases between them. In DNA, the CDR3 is TGCAGTGCTAGGCCAGGGTTCGGTAATTCACCCCTCCACTTT. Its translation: CSARPGFGNSPLHF.

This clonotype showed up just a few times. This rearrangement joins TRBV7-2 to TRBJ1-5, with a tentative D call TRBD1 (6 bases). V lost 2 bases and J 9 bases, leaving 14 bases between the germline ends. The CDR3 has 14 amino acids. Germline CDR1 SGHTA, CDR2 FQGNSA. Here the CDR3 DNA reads TGTGCCAGCAGCTTACAGGGACATCAACCGCCCCAGCATTTT. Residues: CASSLQGHQPPQHF.

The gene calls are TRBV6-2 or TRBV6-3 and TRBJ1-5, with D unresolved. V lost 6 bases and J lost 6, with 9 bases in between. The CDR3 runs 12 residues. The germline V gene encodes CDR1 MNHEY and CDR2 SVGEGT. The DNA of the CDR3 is TGTGCCAGCAGAACTAGTAGTCAGCCCCAGCATTTT. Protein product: CASRTSSQPQHF.

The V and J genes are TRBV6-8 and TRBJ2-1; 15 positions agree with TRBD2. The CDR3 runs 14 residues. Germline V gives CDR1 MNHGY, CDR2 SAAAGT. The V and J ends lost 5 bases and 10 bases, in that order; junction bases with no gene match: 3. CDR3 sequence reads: CASSMGLAGGEQFF. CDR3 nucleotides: TGTGCCAGCAGTATGGGACTAGCGGGAGGCGAGCAGTTCTTC.

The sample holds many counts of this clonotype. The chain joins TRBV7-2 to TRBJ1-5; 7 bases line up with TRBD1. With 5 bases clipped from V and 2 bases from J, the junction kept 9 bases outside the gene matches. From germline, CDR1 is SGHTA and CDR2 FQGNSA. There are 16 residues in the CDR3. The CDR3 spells CASSPNRGNGNQPQHF. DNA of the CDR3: TGTGCCAGCAGCCCAAACAGGGGTAACGGCAATCAGCCCCAGCATTTT.

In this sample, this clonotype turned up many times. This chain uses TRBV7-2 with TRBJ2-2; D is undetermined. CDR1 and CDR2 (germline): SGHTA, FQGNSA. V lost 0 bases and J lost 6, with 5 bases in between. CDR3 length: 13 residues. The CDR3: CASSLARSGELFF. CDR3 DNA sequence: TGTGCCAGCAGCTTAGCACGATCCGGGGAGCTGTTTTTT.

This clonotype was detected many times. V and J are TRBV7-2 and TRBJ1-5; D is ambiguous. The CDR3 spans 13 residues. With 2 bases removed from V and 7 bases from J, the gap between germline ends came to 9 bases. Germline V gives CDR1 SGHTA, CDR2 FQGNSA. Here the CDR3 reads CASSLSVGQPQHF. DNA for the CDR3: TGTGCCAGCAGCTTATCAGTGGGCCAGCCCCAGCATTTT. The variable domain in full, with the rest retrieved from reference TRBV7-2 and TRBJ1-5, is GAGVSQSPSNKVTEKGKDVELRCDPISGHTALYWYRQSLGQGLEFLIYFQGNSAPDKSGLPSDRFSAERTGGSVSTLTIQRTQQEDSAVYLCASSLSVGQPQHFGDGTRLSIL.

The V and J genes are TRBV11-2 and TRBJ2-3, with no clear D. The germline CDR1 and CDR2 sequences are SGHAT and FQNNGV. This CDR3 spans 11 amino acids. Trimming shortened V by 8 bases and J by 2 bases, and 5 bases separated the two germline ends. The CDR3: CASQITDTQYF. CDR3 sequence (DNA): TGTGCCAGCCAAATCACAGATACGCAGTATTTT.

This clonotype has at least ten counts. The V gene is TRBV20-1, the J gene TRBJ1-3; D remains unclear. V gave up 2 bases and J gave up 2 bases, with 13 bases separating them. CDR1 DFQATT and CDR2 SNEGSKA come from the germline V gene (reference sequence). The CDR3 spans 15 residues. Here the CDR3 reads CSARLTRGPGNTIYF. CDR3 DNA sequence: TGCAGTGCTAGACTCACCCGGGGTCCTGGAAACACCATATATTTT.

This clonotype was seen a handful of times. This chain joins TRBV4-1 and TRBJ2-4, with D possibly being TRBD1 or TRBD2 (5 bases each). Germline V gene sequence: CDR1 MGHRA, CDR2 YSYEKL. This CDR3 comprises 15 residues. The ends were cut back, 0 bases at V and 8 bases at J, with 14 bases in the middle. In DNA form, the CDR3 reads TGCGCCAGCAGCCAAGAGAGGTGGGACGGGTACATTCAGTACTTC. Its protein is CASSQERWDGYIQYF.

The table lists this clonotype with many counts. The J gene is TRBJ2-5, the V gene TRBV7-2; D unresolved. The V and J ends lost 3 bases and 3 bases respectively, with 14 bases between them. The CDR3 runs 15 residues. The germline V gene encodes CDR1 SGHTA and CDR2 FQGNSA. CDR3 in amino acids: CASSLFSWAKETQYF. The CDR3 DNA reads TGTGCCAGCAGCTTGTTCAGCTGGGCTAAAGAGACCCAGTACTTC.

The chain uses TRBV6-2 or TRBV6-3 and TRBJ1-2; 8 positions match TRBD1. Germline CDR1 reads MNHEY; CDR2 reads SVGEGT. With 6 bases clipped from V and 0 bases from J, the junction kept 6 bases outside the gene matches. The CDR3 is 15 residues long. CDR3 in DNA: TGTGCCAGCAGGACTTCGACAGGGGCTAACTATGGCTACACCTTC. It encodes CASRTSTGANYGYTF.